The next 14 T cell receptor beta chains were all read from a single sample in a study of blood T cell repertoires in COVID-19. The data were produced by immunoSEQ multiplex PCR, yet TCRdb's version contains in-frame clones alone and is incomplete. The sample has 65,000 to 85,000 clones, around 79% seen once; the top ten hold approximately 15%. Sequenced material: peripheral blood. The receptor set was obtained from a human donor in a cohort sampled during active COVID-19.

CDR3 residues: CASRLTGGNTEAFF. The CDR3 DNA sequence: TGTGCCAGCAGATTGACAGGGGGCAACACTGAAGCTTTCTTT. This chain joins TRBV6-5 and TRBJ1-1, with 10 bases lining up with TRBD1. The trim removed 6 bases at V and 2 bases at J, leaving 3 bases unmatched. This CDR3 is 14 amino acids long. CDR1 MNHEY and CDR2 SVGAGI come from the germline V gene.

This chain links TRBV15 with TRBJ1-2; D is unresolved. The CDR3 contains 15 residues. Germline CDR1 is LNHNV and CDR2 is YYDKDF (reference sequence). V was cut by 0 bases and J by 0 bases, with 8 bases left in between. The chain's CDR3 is CATSRDLGANYGYTF. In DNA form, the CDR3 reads TGTGCCACCAGCAGAGATCTCGGAGCTAACTATGGCTACACCTTC.

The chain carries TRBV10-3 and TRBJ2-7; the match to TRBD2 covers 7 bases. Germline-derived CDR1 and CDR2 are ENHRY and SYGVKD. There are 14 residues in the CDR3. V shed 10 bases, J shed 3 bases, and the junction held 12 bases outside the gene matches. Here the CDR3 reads CATREAGIYYEQYV. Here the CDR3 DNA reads TGTGCCACCCGGGAGGCGGGAATATACTACGAGCAGTACGTC.

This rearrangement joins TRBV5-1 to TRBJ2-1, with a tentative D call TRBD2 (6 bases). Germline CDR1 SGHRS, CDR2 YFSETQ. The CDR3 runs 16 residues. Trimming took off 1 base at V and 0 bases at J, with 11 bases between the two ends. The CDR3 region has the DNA TGCGCCAGCAGCTTGACCACTAGCAGCTCCTACAATGAGCAGTTCTTC. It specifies CASSLTTSSSYNEQFF.

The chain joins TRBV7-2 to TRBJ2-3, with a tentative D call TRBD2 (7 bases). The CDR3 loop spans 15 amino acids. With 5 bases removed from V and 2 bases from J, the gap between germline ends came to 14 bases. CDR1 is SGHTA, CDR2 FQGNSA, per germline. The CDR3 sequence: CASSLLGGATDTQYF. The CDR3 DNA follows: TGTGCCAGCAGCCTACTGGGGGGGGCCACAGATACGCAGTATTTT.

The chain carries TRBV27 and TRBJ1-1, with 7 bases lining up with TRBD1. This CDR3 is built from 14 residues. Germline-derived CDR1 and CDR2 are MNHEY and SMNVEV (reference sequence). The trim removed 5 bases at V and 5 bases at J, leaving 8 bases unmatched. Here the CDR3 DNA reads TGTGCCAGCAGTGAGACAGGGAGCGGTACTGAAGCTTTCTTT. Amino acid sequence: CASSETGSGTEAFF.

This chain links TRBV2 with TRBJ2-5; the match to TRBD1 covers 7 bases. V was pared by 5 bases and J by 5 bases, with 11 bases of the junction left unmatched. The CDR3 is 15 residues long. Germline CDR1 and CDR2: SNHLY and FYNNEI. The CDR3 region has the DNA TGTGCCAGCAGTCCTCGGACAGGCGGTAGGGAGACCCAGTACTTC. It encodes CASSPRTGGRETQYF. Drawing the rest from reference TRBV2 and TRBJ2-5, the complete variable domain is EPEVTQTPSHQVTQMGQEVILRCVPISNHLYFYWYRQILGQKVEFLVSFYNNEISEKSEIFDDQFSVERPDGSNFTLKIRSTKLEDSAMYFCASSPRTGGRETQYFGPGTRLLVL.

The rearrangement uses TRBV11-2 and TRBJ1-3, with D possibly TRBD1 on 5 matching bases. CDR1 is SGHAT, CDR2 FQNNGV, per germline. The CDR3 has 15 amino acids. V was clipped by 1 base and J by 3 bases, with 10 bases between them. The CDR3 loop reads CASSLAPGGGNTIYF. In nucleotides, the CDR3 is TGTGCCAGCAGCTTAGCCCCGGGGGGTGGAAACACCATATATTTT.

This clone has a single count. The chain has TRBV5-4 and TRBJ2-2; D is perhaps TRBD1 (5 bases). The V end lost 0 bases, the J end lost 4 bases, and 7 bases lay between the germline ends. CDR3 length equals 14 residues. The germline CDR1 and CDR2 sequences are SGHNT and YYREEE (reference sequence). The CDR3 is CASSLGQITGELFF. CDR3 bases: TGTGCCAGCAGCTTGGGACAGATCACCGGGGAGCTGTTTTTT.

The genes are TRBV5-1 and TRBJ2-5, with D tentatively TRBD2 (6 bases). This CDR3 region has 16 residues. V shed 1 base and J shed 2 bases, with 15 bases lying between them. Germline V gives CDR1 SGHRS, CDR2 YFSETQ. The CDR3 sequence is CASSLHLVGGQETQYF. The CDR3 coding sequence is TGCGCCAGCAGCTTGCATCTAGTGGGAGGTCAAGAGACCCAGTACTTC.

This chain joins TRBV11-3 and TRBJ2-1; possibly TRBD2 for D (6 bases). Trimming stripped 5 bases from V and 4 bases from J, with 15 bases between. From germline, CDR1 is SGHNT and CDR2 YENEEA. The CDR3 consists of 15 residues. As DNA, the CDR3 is TGTGCCAGCAGCGCACCGGGACTCCTATACAATGAGCAGTTCTTC. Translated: CASSAPGLLYNEQFF. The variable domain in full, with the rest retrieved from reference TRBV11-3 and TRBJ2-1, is EAGVVQSPRYKIIEKKQPVAFWCNPISGHNTLYWYLQNLGQGPELLIRYENEEAVDDSQLPKDRFSAERLKGVDSTLKIQPAELGDSAVYLCASSAPGLLYNEQFFGPGTRLTVL.

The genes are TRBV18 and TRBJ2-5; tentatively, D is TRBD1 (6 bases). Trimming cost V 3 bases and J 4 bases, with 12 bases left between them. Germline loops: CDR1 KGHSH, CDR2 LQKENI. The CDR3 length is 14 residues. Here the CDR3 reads CASSPAGAGETQYF. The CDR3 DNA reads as TGTGCCAGCTCACCGGCAGGGGCGGGAGAGACCCAGTACTTC. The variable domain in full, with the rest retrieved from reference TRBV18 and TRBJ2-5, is NAGVMQNPRHLVRRRGQEARLRCSPMKGHSHVYWYRQLPEEGLKFMVYLQKENIIDESGMPKERFSAEFPKEGPSILRIQQVVRGDSAAYFCASSPAGAGETQYFGPGTRLLVL.

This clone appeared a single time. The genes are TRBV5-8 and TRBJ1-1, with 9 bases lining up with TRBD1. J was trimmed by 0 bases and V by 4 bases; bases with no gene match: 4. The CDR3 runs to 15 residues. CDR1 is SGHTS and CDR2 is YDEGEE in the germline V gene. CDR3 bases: TGTGCCAGCAGCCCCGGGACAGGGATGAACACTGAAGCTTTCTTT. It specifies CASSPGTGMNTEAFF.

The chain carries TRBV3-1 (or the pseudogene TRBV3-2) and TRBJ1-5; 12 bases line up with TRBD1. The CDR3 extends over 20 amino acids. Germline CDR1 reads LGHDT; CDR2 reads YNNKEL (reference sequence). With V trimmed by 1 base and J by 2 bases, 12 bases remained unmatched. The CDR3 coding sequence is TGTGCCAGCAGCCAAGGGGAGGGGACAGGGGGCCTGGAAGGCAATCAGCCCCAGCATTTT. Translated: CASSQGEGTGGLEGNQPQHF.